A single TCR beta chain is shown here with its context. Its antigen is not identified. V lost 0 bases and J lost 6, with 12 bases in between. Germline V gives CDR1 SGHTA, CDR2 FQGNSA. The CDR3 is made up of 14 amino acids. These data originate in a study of shared clonotypes between healthy human individuals. Study summary: Every donor yielded three CD4 naive, three CD4 memory, two CD8 naive and one CD8 memory plate.

This table comes from immunoSEQ multiplex PCR, and its TCRdb copy is limited to in-frame clones, with some not included. The table includes about 1 million clones, approximately 76% detected once. Healthy HIV-negative adults without recent acute infections or vaccinations served as donors. Study results and caveats: A handful of donors had about 5% of their naive CD4 clonotypes in common. Rarefaction exposed incomplete sorted-subset sequencing despite large depth.

J is TRBJ2-7 and V is TRBV7-2; D gene ambiguous. The TCR was taken from a man between 18 and 29 years old in good health. The specimen sequenced was memory CD4+ T cells sorted from blood. Subset denoted: CD45RA-negative fraction. For the CDR3, the DNA is TGTGCCAGCAGCTTAGCGCCAGGAACGAGCGAGCAGTACTTC. Translated: CASSLAPGTSEQYF.